The clone carrying this T cell receptor (beta chain) was seen a single time. This CDR3 comprises 15 residues. With 6 bases clipped from V and 5 bases from J, the junction kept 9 bases outside the gene matches. Germline CDR1 is MNHEY and CDR2 is SMNVEV (reference sequence). This sample stems from a study of T cell responses to AZD1222 COVID-19 vaccine. Assay: immunoSEQ multiplex PCR; the TCRdb copy retains only in-frame clones and omits some. Counted here are around 130,000 clones, about 90% occurring once; the ten biggest clones make up approximately 1.5%. This chain connects TRBV27 to TRBJ2-7; 11 nucleotides line up with TRBD1. The TCR sequence derives from an adult in good health. The specimen was peripheral blood, collected on day 0 of AZD1222 vaccination. As DNA, the CDR3 is TGTGCCAGCAGAAGGACAGGGGGCGGGTTCCACGAGCAGTACTTC. This translates into CASRRTGGGFHEQYF.